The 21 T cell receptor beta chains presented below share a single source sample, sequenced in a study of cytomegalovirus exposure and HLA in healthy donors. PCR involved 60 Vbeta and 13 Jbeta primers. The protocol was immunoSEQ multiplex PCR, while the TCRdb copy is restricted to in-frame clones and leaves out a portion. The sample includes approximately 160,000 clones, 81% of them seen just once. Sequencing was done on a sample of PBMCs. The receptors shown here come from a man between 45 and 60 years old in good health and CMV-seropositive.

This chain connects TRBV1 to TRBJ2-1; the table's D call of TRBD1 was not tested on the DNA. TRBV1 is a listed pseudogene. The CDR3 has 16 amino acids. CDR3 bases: TGCACCAGCAGTCTCCGCGGGACAGGGCAAAGGAATGAGCAGTTCTTC. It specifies CTSSLRGTGQRNEQFF.

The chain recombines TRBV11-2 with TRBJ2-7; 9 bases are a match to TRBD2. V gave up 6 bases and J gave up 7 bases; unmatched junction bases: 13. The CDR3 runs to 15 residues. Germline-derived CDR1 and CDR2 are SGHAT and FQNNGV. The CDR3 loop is CASSVGGAGGKEQYF. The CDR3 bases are TGTGCCAGCAGTGTAGGGGGGGCGGGAGGGAAAGAGCAGTACTTC.

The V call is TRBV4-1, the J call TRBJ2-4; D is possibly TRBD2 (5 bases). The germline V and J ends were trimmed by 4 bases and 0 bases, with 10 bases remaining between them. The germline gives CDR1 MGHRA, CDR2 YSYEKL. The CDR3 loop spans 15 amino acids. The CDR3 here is CASSLDFLAKNIQYF. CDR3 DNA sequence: TGCGCCAGCAGCCTGGACTTCCTAGCCAAAAACATTCAGTACTTC.

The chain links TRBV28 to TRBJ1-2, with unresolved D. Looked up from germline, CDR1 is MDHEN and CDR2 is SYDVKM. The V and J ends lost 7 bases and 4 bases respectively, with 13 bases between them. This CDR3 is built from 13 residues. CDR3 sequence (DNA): TGTGCCAGCACTCCGCTGGGCCCCTATGGCTACACCTTC. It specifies CASTPLGPYGYTF.

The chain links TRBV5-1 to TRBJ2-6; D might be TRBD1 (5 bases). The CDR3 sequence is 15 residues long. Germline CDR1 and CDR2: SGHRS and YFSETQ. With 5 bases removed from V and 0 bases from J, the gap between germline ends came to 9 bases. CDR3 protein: CASSDSSSGANVLTF. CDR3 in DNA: TGCGCCAGCAGTGACAGCTCCTCTGGGGCCAACGTCCTGACTTTC.

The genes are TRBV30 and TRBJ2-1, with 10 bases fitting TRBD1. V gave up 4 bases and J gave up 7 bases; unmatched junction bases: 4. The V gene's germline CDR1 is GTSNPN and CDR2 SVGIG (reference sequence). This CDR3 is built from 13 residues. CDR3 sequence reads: CAWTPDRGNEQFF. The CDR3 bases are TGTGCCTGGACCCCGGACAGGGGGAATGAGCAGTTCTTC.

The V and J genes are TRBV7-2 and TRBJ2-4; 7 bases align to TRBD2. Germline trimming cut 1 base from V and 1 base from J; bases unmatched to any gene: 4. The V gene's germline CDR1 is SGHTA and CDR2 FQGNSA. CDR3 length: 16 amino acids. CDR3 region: CASSLGGGLAKNIQYF. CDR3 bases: TGTGCCAGCAGCTTAGGCGGGGGTTTGGCCAAAAACATTCAGTACTTC. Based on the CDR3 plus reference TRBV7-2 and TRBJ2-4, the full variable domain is GAGVSQSPSNKVTEKGKDVELRCDPISGHTALYWYRQSLGQGLEFLIYFQGNSAPDKSGLPSDRFSAERTGGSVSTLTIQRTQQEDSAVYLCASSLGGGLAKNIQYFGAGTRLSVL.

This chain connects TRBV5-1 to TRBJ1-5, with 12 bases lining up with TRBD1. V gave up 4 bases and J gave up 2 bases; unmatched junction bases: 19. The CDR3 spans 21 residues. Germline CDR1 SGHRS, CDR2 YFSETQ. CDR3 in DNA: TGCGCCAGCAGCGTGATGGGATACGGGACAGGGGGCATGACGGGCAATCAGCCCCAGCATTTT. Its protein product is CASSVMGYGTGGMTGNQPQHF.

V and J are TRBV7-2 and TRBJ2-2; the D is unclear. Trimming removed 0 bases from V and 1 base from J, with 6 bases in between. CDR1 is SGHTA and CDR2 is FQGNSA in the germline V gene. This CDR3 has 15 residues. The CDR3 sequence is CASSLAAVNTGELFF. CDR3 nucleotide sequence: TGTGCCAGCAGCTTAGCCGCGGTGAACACCGGGGAGCTGTTTTTT. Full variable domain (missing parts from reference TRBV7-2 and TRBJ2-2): GAGVSQSPSNKVTEKGKDVELRCDPISGHTALYWYRQSLGQGLEFLIYFQGNSAPDKSGLPSDRFSAERTGGSVSTLTIQRTQQEDSAVYLCASSLAAVNTGELFFGEGSRLTVL.

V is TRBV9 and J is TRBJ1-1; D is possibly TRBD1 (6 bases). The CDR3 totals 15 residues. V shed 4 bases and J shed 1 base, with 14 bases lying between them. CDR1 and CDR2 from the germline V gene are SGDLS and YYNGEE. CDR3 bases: TGTGCCAGCAGCCTCGAGGGACACCCGAACACTGAAGCTTTCTTT. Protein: CASSLEGHPNTEAFF. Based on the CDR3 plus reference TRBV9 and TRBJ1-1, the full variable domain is DSGVTQTPKHLITATGQRVTLRCSPRSGDLSVYWYQQSLDQGLQFLIQYYNGEERAKGNILERFSAQQFPDLHSELNLSSLELGDSALYFCASSLEGHPNTEAFFGQGTRLTVV.

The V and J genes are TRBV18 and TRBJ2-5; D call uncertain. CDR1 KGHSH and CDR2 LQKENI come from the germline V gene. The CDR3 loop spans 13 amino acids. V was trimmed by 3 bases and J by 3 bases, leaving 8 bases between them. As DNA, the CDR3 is TGTGCCAGCTCACCGCGAGGCAAAGAGACCCAGTACTTC. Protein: CASSPRGKETQYF.

The CDR3 DNA reads as TGCGCCAGCAGCTTGGGTGGTAGCGGGGGTGTCAATGAGCAGTTCTTC. Translating gives CASSLGGSGGVNEQFF. This rearrangement joins TRBV5-1 to TRBJ2-1; 9 nucleotides align to TRBD2. The CDR3 runs 16 residues. CDR1 and CDR2 from the germline V gene are SGHRS and YFSETQ. With 0 bases clipped from V and 6 bases from J, the junction kept 7 bases outside the gene matches.

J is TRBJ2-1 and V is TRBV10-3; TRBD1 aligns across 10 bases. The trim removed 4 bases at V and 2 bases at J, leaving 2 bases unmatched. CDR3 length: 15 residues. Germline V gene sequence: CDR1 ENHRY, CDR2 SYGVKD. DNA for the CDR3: TGTGCCATCAGTGGGGACAGGGGTACCTACAATGAGCAGTTCTTC. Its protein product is CAISGDRGTYNEQFF.

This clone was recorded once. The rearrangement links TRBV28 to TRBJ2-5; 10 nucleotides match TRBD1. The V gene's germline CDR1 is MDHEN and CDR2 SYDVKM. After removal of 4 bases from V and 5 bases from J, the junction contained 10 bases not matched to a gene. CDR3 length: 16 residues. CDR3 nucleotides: TGTGCCAGCAGTTCCGTGACAGGGGGCGAGGGGGAGACCCAGTACTTC. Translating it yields CASSSVTGGEGETQYF.

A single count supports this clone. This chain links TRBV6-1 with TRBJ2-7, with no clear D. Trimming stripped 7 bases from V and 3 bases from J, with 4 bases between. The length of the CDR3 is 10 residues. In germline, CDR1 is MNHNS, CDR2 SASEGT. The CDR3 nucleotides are TGTGCCAGCACCGGCTACGAGCAGTACTTC. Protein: CASTGYEQYF.

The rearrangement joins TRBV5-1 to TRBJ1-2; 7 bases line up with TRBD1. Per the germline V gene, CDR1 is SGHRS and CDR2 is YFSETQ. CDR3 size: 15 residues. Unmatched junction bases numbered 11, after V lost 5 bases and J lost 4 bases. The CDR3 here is CASRGQAGGPYGYTF. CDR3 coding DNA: TGCGCCAGCAGGGGGCAGGCAGGGGGACCCTATGGCTACACCTTC.

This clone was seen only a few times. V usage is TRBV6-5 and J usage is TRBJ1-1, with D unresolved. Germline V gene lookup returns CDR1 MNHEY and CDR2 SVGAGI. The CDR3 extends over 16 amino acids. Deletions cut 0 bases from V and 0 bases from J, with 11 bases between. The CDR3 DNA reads TGTGCCAGCAGTTACTCGGTCGGGGTCCTGAACACTGAAGCTTTCTTT. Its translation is CASSYSVGVLNTEAFF.

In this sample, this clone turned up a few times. Written as DNA, the CDR3 is TGTGCCAGCAGTTACGCTAGCGGGAGGGGCACCGGGGAGCTGTTTTTT. This codes for CASSYASGRGTGELFF. The chain employs TRBV6-5 and TRBJ2-2, with 12 bases lining up with TRBD2. CDR1 and CDR2 from the germline V gene are MNHEY and SVGAGI. The CDR3 is made up of 16 amino acids. Trimming at V came to 2 bases and at J to 4 bases, leaving 2 bases not matched to a gene.

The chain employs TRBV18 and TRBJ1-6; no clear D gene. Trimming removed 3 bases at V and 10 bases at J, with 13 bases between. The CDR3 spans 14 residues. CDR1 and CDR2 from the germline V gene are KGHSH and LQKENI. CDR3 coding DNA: TGTGCCAGCTCACCTACGGGAGCGAAATCACCCCTCCACTTT. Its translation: CASSPTGAKSPLHF.

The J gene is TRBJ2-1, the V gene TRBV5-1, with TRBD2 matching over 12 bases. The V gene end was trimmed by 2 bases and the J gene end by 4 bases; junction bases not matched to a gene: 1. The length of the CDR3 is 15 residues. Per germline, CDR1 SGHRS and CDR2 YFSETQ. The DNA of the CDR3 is TGCGCCAGCAGCTTAGGACTAGCGGGGTACAATGAGCAGTTCTTC. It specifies CASSLGLAGYNEQFF. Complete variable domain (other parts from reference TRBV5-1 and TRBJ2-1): KAGVTQTPRYLIKTRGQQVTLSCSPISGHRSVSWYQQTPGQGLQFLFEYFSETQRNKGNFPGRFSGRQFSNSRSEMNVSTLELGDSALYLCASSLGLAGYNEQFFGPGTRLTVL.

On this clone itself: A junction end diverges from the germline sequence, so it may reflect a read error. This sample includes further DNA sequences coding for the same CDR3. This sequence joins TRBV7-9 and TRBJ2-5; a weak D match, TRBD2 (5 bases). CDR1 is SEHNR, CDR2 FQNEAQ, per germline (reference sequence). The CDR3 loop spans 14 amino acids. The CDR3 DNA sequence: TGTGCCAGCAGCCTAGCCACGGTCCAAGAGACCCAGTACTTC. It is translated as CASSLATVQETQYF. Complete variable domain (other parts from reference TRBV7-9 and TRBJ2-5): DTGVSQNPRHKITKRGQNVTFRCDPISEHNRLYWYRQTLGQGPEFLTYFQNEAQLEKSRLLSDRFSAERPKGSFSTLEIQRTEQGDSAMYLCASSLATVQETQYFGPGTRLLVL.